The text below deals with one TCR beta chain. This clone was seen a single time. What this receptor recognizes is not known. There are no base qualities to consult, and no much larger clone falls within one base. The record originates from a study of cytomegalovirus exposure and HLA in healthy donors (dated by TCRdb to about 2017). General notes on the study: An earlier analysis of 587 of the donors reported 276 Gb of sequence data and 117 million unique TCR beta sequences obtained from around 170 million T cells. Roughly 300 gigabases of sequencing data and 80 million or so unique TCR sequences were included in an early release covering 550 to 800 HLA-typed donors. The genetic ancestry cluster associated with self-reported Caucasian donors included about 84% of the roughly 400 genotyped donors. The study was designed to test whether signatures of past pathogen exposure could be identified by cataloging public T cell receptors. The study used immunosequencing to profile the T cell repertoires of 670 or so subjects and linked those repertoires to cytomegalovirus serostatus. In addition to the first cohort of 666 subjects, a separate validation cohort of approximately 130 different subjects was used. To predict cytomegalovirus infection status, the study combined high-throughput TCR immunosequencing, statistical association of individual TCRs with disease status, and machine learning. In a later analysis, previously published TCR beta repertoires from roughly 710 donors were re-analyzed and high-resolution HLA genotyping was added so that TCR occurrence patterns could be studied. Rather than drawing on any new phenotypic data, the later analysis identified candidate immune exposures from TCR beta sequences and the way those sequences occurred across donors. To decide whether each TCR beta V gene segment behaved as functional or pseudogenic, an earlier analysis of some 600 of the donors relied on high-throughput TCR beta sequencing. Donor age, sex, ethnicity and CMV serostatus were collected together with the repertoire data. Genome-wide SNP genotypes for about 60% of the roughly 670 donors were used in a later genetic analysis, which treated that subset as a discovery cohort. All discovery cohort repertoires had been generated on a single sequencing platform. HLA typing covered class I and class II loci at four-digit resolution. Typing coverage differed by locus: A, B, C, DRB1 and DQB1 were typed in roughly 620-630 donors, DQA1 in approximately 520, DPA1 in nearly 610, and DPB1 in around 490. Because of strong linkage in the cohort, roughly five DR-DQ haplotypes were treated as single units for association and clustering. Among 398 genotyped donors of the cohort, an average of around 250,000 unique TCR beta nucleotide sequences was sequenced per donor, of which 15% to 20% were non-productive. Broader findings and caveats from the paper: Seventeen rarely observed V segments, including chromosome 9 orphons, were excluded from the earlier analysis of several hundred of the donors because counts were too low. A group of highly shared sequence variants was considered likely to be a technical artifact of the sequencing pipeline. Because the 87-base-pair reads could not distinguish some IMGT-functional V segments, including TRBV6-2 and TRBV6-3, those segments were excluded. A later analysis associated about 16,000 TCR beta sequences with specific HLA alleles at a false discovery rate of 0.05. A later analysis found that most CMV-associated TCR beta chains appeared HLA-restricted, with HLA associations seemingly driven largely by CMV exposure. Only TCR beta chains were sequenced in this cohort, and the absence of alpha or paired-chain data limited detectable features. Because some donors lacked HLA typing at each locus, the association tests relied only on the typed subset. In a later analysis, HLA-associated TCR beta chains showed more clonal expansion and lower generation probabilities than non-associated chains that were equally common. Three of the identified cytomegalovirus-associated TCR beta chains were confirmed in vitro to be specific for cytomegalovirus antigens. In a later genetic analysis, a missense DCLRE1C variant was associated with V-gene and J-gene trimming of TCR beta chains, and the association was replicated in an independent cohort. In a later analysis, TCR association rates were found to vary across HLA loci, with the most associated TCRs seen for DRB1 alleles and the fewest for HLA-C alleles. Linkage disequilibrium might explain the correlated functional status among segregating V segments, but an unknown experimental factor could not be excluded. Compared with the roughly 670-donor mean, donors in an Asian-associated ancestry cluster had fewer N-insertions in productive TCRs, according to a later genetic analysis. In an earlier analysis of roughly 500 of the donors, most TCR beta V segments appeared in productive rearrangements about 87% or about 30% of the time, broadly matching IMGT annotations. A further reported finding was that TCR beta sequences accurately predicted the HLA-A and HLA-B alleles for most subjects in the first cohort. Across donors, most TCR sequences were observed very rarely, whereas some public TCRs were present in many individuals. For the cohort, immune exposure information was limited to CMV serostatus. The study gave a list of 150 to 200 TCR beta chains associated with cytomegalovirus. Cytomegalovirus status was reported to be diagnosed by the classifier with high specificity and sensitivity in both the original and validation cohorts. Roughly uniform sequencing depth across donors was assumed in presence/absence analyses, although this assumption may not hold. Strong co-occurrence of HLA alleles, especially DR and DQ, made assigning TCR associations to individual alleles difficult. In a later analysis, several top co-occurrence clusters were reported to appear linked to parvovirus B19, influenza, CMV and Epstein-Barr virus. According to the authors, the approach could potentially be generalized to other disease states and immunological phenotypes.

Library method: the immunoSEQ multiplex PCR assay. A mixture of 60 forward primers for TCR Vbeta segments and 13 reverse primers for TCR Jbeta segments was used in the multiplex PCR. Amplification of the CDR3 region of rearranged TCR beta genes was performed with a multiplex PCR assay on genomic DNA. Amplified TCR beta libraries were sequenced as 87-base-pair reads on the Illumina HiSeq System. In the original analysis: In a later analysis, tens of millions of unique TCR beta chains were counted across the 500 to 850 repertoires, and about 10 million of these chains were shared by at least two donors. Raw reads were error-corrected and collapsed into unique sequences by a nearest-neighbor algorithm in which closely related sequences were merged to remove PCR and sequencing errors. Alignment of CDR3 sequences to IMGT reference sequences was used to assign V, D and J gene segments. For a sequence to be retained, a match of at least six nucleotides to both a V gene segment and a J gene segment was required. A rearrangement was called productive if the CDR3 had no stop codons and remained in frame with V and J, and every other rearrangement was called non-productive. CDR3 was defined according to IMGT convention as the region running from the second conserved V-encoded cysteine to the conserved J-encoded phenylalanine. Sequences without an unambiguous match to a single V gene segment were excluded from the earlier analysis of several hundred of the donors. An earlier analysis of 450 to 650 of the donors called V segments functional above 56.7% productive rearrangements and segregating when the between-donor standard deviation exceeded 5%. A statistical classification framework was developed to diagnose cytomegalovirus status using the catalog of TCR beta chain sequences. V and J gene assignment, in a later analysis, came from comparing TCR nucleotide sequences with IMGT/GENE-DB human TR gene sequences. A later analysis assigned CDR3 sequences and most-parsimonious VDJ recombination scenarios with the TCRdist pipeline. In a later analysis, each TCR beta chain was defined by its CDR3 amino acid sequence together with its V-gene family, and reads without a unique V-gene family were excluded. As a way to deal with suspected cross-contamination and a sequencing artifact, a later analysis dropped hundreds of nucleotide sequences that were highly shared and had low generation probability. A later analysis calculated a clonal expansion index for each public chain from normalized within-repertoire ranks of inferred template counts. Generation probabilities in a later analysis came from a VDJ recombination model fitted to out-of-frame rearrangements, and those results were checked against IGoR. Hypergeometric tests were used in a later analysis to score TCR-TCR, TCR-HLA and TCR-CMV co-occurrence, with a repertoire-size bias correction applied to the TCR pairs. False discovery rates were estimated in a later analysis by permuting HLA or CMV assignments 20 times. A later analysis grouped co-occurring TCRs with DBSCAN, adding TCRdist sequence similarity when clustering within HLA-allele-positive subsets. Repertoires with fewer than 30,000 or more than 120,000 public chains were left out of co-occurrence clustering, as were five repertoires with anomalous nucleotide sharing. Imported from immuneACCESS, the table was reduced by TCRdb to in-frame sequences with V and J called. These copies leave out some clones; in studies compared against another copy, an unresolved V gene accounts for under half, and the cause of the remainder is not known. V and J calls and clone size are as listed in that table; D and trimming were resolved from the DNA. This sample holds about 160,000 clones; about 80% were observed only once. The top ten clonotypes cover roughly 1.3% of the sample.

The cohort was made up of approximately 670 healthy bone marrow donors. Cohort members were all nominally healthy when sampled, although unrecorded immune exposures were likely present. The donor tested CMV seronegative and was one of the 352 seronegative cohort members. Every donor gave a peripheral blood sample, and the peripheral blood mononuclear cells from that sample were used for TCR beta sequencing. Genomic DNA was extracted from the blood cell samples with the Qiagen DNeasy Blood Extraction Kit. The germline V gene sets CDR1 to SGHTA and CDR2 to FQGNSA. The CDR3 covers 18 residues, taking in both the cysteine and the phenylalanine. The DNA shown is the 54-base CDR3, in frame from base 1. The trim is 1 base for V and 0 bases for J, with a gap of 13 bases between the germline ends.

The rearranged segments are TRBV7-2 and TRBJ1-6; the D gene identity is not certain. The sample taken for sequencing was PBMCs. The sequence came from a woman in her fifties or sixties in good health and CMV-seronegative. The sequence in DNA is TGTGCCAGCAGCTTAGGGAGCCCCCTTCTCTCCTATAATTCACCCCTCCACTTT. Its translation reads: CASSLGSPLLSYNSPLHF.